This T cell receptor (beta chain) was found in a study of regulatory T cells in long-lasting Graves disease. Comment on this clonotype: Antigen specificity is unknown.

Stated time point: newly diagnosed GD, antithyroid drugs for less than 3 months. TCR sequences were obtained from RNA taken from PBMCs. Recruitment took place at an endocrinology department in Xi'an, China. Study-level points and caveats: More public clonotypes were shared by persistent patients (around 2,800) than by new patients (more than 950).

To make TCR beta libraries, researchers used iRepertoire HTBI primers and Arm-PCR of CDR3 regions. TCRdb passed the multiplex PCR reads through MiXCR, listing each CDR3 protein once. The sample yields fewer than 350,000 distinct CDR3 sequences, 18% seen once. V lost 5 bases to trimming and J lost 1 base, with 11 bases between them. This CDR3 comprises 14 residues. The sequence derives from a female donor with Graves disease. The chain employs TRBV12-3 or TRBV12-4 and TRBJ1-1; D perhaps matches TRBD1 (5 bases). This specimen consisted of peripheral blood mononuclear cells (PBMCs), obtained at new diagnosis, from a patient treated with antithyroid drugs. In nucleotides, the CDR3 is TGTGCCAGCAGTCGGGATGGGGGGAACACTGAAGCTTTCTTT. Its protein product is CASSRDGGNTEAFF.